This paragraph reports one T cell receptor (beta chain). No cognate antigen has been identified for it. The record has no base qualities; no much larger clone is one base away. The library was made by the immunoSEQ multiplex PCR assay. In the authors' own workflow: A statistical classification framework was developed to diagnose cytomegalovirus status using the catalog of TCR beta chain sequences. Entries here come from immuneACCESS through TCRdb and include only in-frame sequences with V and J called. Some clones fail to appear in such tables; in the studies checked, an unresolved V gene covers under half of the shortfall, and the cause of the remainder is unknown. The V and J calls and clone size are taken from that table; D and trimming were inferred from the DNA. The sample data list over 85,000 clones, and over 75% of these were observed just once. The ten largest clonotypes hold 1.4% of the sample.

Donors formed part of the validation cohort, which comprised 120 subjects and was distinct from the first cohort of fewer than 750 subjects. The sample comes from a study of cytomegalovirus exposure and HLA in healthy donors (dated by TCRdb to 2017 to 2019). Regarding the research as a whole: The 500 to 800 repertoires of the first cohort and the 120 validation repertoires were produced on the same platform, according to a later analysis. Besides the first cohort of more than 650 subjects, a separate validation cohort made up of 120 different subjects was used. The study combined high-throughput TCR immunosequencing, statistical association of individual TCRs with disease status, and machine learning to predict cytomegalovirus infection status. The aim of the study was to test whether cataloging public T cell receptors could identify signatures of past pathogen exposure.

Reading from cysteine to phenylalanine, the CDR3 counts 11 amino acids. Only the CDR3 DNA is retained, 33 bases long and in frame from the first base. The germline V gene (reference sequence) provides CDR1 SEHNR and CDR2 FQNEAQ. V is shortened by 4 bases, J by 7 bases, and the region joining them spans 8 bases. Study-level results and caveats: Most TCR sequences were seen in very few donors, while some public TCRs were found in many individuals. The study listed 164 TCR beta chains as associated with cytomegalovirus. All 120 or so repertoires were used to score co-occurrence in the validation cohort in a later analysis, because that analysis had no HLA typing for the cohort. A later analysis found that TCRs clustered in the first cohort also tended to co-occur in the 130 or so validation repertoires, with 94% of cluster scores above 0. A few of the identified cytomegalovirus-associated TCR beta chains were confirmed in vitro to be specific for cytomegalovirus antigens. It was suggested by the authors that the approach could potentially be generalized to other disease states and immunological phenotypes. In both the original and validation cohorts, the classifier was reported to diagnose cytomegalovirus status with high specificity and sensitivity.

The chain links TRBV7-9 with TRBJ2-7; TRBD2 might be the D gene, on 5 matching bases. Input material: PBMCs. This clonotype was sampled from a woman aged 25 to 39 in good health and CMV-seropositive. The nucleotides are TGTGCCAGCAGCTCTAGGGAGGAGCAGTACTTC. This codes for CASSSREEQYF. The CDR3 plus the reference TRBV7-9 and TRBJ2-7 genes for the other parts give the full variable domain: DTGVSQNPRHKITKRGQNVTFRCDPISEHNRLYWYRQTLGQGPEFLTYFQNEAQLEKSRLLSDRFSAERPKGSFSTLEIQRTEQGDSAMYLCASSSREEQYFGPGTRLTVT.